The clone carrying this TCR beta chain was seen a few times. Antigen: not known. The germline V gene has CDR1 SGHNT and CDR2 YENEEA. V lost 4 bases and J lost 3, with 16 bases in between. This CDR3 is built from 16 residues. The sample belongs to a study of shared clonotypes between healthy human individuals. Findings and caveats of the study: Of the naive CD4 clonotypes, about 5% were shared across a handful of donors. Rarefaction gave evidence that sorted-subset sequencing remained incomplete despite large depth.

Produced via immunoSEQ multiplex PCR; TCRdb's table is partial and in-frame only. Of 850,000 to 1,100,000 clones detected, roughly 80% appear once; the ten largest clones hold approximately 0.95%. The donors were adults (healthy and HIV-negative) with no recent acute infections or vaccinations. The origin of this receptor is a man aged 18 to 30 in good health. Some clones in this sample may be carry-over from other donors' samples. What was sequenced was memory CD4+ T cells from PBMCs. The sample's subset: CD45RA-negative fraction. The rearrangement links TRBV11-3 to TRBJ2-1; perhaps TRBD2 as D (5 bases). The CDR3 region is CASSSYRGEGYNEQFF. The CDR3 DNA is TGTGCCAGCAGCTCCTACCGAGGAGAGGGCTACAATGAGCAGTTCTTC.